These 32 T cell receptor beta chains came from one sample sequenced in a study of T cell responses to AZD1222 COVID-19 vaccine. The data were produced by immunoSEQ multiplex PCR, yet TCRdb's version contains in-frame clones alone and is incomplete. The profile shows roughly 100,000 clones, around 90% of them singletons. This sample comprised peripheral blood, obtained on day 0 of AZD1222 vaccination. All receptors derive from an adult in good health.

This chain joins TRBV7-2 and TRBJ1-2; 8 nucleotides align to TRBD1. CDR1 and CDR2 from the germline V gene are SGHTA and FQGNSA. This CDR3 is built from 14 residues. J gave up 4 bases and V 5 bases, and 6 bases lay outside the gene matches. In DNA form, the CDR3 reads TGTGCCAGCAGCCCAGGGGGCTGGAGCTATGGCTACACCTTC. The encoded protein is CASSPGGWSYGYTF.

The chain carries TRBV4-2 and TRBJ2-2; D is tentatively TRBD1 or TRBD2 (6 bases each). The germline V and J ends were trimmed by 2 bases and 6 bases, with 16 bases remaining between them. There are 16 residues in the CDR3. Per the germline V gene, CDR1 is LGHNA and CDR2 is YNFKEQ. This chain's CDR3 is CASSQPGGGTSGELFF. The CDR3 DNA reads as TGTGCCAGCAGCCAACCCGGGGGCGGGACGTCCGGGGAGCTGTTTTTT.

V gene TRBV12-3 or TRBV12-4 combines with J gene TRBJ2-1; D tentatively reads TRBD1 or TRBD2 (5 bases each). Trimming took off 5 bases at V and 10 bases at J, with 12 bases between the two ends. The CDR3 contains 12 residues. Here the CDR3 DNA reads TGTGCCAGCAGTCCGGGACCCACGGAGCAGTTCTTC. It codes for CASSPGPTEQFF.

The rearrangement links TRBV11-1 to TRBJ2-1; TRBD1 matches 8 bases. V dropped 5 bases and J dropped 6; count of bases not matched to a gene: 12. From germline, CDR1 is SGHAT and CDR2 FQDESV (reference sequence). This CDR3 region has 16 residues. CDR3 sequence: CASSLIGQGGINEQFF. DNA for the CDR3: TGTGCCAGCAGCCTCATTGGACAGGGTGGGATCAATGAGCAGTTCTTC.

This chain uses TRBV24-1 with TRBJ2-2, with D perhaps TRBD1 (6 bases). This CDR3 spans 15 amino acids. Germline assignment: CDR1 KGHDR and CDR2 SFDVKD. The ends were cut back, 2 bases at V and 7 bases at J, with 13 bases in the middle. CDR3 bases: TGTGCCACCAGTGATTCGGCAGGGGCTGACGGGGAGCTGTTTTTT. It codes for CATSDSAGADGELFF.

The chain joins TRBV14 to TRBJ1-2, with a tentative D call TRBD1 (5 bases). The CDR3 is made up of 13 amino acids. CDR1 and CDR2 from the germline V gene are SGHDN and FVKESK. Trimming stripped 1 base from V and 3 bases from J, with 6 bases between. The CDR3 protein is CASSQGQYYGYTF. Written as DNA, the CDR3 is TGTGCCAGCAGCCAAGGACAGTACTATGGCTACACCTTC. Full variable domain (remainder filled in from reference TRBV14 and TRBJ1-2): EAGVTQFPSHSVIEKGQTVTLRCDPISGHDNLYWYRRVMGKEIKFLLHFVKESKQDESGMPNNRFLAERTGGTYSTLKVQPAELEDSGVYFCASSQGQYYGYTFGSGTRLTVV.

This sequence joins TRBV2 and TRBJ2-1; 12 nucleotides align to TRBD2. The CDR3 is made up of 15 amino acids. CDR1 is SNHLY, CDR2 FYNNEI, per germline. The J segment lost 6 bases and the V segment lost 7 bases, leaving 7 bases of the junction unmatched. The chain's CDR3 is CASKWLAGGGNEQFF. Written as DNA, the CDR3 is TGTGCCAGCAAATGGCTAGCGGGAGGGGGCAATGAGCAGTTCTTC.

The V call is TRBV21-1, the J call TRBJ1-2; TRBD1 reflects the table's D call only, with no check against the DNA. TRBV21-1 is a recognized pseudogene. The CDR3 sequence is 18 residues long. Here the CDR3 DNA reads TGTGCCAGCAGCAAAGGGAAAAAGGACAGGGGGCGCGACTATGGCTACACCTTC. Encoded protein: CASSKGKKDRGRDYGYTF.

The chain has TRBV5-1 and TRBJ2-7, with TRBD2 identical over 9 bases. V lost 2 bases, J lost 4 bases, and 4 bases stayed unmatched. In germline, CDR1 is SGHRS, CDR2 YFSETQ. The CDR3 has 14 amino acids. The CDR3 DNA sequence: TGCGCCAGCAGCTTTAATAGCGGGAGTTACGAGCAGTACTTC. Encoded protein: CASSFNSGSYEQYF. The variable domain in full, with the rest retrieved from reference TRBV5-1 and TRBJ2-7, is KAGVTQTPRYLIKTRGQQVTLSCSPISGHRSVSWYQQTPGQGLQFLFEYFSETQRNKGNFPGRFSGRQFSNSRSEMNVSTLELGDSALYLCASSFNSGSYEQYFGPGTRLTVT.

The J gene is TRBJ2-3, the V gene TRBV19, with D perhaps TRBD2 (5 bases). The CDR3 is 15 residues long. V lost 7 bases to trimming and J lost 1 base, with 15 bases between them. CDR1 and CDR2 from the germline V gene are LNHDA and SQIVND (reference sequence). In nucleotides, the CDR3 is TGTGCCAGTACTTATAGAAGTAGCGGCACAGATACGCAGTATTTT. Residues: CASTYRSSGTDTQYF.

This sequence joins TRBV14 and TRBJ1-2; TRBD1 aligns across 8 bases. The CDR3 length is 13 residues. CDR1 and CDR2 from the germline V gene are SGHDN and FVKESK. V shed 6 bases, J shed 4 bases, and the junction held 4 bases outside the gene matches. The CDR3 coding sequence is TGTGCCAGCAGTGACAGGGGCTCCTATGGCTACACCTTC. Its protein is CASSDRGSYGYTF.

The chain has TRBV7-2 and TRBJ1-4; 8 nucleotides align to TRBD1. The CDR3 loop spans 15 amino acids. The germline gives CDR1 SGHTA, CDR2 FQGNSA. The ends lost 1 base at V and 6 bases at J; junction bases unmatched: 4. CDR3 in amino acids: CASSLDGTGDEKLFF. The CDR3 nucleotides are TGTGCCAGCAGCTTAGACGGGACAGGTGATGAAAAACTGTTTTTT.

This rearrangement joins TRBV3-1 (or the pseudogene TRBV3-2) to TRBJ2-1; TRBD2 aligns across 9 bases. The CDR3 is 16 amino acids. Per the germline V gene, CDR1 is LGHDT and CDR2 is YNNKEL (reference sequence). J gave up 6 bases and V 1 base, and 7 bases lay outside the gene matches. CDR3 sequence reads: CASSQVATSGINEQFF. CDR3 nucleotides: TGTGCCAGCAGCCAAGTAGCGACTAGCGGAATCAATGAGCAGTTCTTC.

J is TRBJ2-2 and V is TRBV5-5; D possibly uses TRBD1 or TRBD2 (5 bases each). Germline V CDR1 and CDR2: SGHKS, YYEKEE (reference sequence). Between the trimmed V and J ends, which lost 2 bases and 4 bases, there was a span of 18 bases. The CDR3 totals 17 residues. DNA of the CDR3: TGTGCCAGCAGCTTTCCCCTCTGGGGGTCGTCCACCGGGGAGCTGTTTTTT. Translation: CASSFPLWGSSTGELFF.

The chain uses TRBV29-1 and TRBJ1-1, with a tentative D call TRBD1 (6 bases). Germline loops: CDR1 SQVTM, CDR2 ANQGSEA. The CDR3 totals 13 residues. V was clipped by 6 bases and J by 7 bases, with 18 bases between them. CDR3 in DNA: TGCAGCGTGTCTTCTGGGGGCCAGCTTGAAGCTTTCTTT. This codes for CSVSSGGQLEAFF.

The CDR3 sequence: CASSSRTSLIYNEQFF. The CDR3 DNA reads TGTGCCAGCAGCTCACGGACTAGCCTCATTTACAATGAGCAGTTCTTC. This chain joins TRBV7-9 and TRBJ2-1; the match to TRBD2 covers 8 bases. Looked up from germline, CDR1 is SEHNR and CDR2 is FQNEAQ (reference sequence). This CDR3 region has 16 residues. V lost 4 bases, J lost 4 bases, and 9 bases stayed unmatched.

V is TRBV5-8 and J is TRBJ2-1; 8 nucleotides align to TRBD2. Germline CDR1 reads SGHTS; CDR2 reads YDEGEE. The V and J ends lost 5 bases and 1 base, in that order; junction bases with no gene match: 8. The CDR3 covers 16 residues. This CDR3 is CASSGGGLGSYNEQFF. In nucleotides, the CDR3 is TGTGCCAGCAGTGGGGGGGGACTAGGGTCCTACAATGAGCAGTTCTTC. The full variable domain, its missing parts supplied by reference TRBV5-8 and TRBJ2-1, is EAGVTQSPTHLIKTRGQQATLRCSPISGHTSVYWYQQALGLGLQFLLWYDEGEERNRGNFPPRFSGRQFPNYSSELNVNALELEDSALYLCASSGGGLGSYNEQFFGPGTRLTVL.

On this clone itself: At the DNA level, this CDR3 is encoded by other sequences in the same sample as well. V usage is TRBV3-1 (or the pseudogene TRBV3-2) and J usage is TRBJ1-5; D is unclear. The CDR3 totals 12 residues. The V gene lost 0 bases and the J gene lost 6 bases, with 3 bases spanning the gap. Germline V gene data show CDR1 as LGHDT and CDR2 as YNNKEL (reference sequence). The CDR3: CASSQEGQPQHF. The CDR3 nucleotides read TGTGCCAGCAGCCAAGAAGGTCAGCCCCAGCATTTT.

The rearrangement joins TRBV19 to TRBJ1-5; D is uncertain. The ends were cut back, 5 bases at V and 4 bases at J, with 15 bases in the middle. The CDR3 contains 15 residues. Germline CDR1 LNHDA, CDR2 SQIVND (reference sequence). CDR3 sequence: CASSAVAAGNQPQHF. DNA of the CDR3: TGTGCCAGTAGTGCAGTGGCGGCGGGGAATCAGCCCCAGCATTTT.

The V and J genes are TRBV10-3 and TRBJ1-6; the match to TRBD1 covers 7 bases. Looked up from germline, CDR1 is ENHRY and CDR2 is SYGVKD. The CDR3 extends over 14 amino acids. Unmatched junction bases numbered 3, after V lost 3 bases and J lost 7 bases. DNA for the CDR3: TGTGCCATCAGTGAATCCAGGGGGAATTCACCCCTCCACTTT. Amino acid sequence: CAISESRGNSPLHF.

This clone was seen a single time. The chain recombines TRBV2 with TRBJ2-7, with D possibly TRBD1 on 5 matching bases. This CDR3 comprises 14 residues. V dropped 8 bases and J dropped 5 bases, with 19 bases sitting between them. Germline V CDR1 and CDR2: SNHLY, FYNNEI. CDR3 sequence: CASGFLLRGDEQYF. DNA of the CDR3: TGTGCCAGCGGGTTCCTTCTTAGGGGCGACGAGCAGTACTTC.

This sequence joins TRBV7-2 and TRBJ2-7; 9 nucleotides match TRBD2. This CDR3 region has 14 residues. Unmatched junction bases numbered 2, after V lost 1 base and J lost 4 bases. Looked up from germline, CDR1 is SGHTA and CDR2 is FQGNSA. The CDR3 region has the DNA TGTGCCAGCAGCTTAGTAGCGGGAGAGTACGAGCAGTACTTC. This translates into CASSLVAGEYEQYF.

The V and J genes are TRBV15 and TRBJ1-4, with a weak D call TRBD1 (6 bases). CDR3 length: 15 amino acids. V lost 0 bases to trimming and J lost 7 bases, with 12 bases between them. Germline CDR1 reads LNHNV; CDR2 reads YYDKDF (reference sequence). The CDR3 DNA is TGTGCCACCAGCAGAGATTCGGGGGCTGGTGAAAAACTGTTTTTT. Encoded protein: CATSRDSGAGEKLFF.

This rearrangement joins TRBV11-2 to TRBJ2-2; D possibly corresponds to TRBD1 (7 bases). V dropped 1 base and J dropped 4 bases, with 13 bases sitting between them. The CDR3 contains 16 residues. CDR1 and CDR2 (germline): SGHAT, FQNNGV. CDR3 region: CASSLGPGGLTGELFF. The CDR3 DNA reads TGTGCCAGCAGCTTAGGGCCAGGGGGGCTCACCGGGGAGCTGTTTTTT.

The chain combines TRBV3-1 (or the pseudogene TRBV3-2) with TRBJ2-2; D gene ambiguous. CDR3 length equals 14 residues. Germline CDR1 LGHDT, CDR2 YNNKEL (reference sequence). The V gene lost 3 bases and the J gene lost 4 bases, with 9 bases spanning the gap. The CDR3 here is CASSHGVGTGELFF. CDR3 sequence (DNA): TGTGCCAGCAGCCATGGCGTGGGCACCGGGGAGCTGTTTTTT.

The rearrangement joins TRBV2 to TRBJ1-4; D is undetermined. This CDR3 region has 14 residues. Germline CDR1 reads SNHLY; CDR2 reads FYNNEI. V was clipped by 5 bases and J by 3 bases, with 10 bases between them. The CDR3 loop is CASSQTRANEKLFF. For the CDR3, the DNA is TGTGCCAGCAGTCAGACAAGGGCTAATGAAAAACTGTTTTTT.

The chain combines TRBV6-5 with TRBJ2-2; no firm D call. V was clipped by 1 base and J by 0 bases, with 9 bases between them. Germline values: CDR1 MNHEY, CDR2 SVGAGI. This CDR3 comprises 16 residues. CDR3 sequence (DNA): TGTGCCAGCAGTTACTTCTACCAAACGAACACCGGGGAGCTGTTTTTT. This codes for CASSYFYQTNTGELFF.

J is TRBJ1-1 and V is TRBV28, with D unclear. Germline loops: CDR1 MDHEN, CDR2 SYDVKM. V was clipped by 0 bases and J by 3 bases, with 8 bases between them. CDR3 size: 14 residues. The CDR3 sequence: CASSLWPVYTEAFF. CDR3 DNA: TGTGCCAGCAGTTTATGGCCGGTATACACTGAAGCTTTCTTT.

The CDR3 DNA follows: TGTGCCAGCAAAATGATGGGGGACATCACTGAAGCTTTCTTT. This translates into CASKMMGDITEAFF. V usage is TRBV28 and J usage is TRBJ1-1, with D tentatively TRBD1 (6 bases). This CDR3 is built from 14 residues. Germline V CDR1 and CDR2: MDHEN, SYDVKM. Trimming took 7 bases from V and 4 from J, leaving 16 bases between them.

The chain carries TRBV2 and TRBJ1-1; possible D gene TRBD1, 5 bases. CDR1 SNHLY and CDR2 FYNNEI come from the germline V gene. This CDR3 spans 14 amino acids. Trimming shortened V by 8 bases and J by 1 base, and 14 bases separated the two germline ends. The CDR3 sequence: CASGRDGPNTEAFF. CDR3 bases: TGTGCCAGCGGGAGGGACGGCCCGAACACTGAAGCTTTCTTT.

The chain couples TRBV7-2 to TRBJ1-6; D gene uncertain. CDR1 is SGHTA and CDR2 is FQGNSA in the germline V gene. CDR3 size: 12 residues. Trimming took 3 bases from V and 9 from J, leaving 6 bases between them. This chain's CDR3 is CASSFTGSPLHF. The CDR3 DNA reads TGTGCCAGCAGCTTCACCGGTTCACCCCTCCACTTT.

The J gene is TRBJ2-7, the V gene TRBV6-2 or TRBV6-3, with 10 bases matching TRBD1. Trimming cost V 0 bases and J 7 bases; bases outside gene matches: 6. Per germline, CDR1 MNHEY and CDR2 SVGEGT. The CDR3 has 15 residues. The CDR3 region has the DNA TGTGCCAGCAGTTACTCGACAGGGGGCCTGATGGAGCAGTACTTC. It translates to CASSYSTGGLMEQYF.